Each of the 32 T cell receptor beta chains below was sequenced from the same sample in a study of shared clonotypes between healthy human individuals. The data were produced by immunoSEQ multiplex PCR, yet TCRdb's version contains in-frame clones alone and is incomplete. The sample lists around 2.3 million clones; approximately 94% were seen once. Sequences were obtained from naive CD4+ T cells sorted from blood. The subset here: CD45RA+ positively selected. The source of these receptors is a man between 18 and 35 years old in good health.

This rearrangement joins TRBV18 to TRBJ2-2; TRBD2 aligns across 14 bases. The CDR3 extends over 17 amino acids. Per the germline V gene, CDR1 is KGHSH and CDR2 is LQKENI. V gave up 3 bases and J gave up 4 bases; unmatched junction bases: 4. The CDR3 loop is CASSPTGTSGGTGELFF. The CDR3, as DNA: TGTGCCAGCTCACCTACCGGGACTAGCGGGGGCACCGGGGAGCTGTTTTTT.

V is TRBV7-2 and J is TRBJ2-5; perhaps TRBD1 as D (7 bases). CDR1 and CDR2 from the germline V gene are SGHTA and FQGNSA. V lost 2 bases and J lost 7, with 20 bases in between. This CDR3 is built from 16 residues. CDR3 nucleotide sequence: TGTGCCAGCAGCTTATACTTGCAGGGGGGTTTGGGGACCCAGTACTTC. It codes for CASSLYLQGGLGTQYF. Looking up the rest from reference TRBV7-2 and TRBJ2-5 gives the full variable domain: GAGVSQSPSNKVTEKGKDVELRCDPISGHTALYWYRQSLGQGLEFLIYFQGNSAPDKSGLPSDRFSAERTGGSVSTLTIQRTQQEDSAVYLCASSLYLQGGLGTQYFGPGTRLLVL.

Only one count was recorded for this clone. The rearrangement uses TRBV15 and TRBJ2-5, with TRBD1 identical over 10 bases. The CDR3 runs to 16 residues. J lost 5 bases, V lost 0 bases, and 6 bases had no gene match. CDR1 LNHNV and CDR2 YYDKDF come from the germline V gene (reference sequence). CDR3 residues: CATSRDGTGVVETQYF. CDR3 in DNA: TGTGCCACCAGCAGAGATGGGACAGGGGTGGTTGAGACCCAGTACTTC.

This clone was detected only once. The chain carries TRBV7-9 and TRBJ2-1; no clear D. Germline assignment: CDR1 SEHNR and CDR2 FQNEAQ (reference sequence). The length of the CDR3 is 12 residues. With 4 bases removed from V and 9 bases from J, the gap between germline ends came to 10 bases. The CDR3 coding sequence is TGTGCCAGCAGCTCGGTAGAGCTTGAGCAGTTCTTC. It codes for CASSSVELEQFF.

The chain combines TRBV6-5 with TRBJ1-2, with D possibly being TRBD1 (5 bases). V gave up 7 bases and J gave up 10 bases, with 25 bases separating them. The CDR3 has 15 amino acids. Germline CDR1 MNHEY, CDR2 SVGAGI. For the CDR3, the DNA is TGTGCCAGCATCTCCAGGACAACTGTATCTGTTTCCTACACCTTC. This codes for CASISRTTVSVSYTF.

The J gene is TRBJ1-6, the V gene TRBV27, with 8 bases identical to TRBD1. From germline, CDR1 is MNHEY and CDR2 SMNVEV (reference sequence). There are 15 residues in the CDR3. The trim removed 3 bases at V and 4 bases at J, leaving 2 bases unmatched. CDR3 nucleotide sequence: TGTGCCAGCAGTTTCAGGGACAGGTATAATTCACCCCTCCACTTT. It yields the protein CASSFRDRYNSPLHF.

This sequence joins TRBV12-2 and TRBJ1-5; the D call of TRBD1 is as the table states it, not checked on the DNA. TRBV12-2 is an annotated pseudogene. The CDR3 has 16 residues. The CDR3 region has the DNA TGTGCAAGTCGCTTAAGAGGGGACAGACACAATCAGCCCCAGCATTTT. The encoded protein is CASRLRGDRHNQPQHF.

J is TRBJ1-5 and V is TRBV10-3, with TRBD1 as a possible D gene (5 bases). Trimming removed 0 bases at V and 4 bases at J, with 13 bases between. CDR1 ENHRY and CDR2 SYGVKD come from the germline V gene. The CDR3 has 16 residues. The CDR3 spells CAISESVAGSNQPQHF. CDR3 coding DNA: TGTGCCATCAGTGAGTCAGTGGCAGGGAGTAATCAGCCCCAGCATTTT.

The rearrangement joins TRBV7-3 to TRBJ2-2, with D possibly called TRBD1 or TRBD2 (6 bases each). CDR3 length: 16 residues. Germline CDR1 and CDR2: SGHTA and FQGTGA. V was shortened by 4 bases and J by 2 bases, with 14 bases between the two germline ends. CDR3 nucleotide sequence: TGTGCCAGCAGCTCAGGCGGGACACTAAACACCGGGGAGCTGTTTTTT. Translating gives CASSSGGTLNTGELFF.

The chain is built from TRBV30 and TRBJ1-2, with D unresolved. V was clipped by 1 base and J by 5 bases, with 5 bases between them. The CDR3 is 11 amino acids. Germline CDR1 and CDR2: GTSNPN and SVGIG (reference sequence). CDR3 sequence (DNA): TGTGCCTGGAGTGACAGATATGGCTACACCTTC. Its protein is CAWSDRYGYTF.

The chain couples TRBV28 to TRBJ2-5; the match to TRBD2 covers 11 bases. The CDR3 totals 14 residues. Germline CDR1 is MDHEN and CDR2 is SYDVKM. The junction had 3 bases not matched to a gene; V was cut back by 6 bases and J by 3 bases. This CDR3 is CASRTSGGKETQYF. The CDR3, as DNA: TGTGCCAGCAGAACTAGCGGGGGAAAAGAGACCCAGTACTTC.

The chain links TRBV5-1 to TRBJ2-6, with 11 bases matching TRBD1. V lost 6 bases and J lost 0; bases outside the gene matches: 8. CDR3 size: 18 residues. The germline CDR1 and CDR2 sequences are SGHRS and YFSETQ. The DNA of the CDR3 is TGCGCCAGCACCCAAGGGACAGGGGGACGCTCTGGGGCCAACGTCCTGACTTTC. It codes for CASTQGTGGRSGANVLTF.

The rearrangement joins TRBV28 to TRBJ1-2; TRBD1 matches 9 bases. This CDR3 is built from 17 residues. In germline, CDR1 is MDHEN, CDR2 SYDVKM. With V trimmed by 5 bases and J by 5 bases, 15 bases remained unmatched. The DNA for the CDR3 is TGTGCCAGCAGTCTGGGTGGAGGACAGGGGCAGAGGTATGGCTACACCTTC. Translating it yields CASSLGGGQGQRYGYTF.

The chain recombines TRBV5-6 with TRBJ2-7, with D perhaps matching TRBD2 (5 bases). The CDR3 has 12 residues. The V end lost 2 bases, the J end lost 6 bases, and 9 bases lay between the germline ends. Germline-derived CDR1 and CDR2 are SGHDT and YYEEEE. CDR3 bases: TGTGCCAGCAGCTTCGGGGTTGTCGAGCAGTACTTC. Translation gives CASSFGVVEQYF.

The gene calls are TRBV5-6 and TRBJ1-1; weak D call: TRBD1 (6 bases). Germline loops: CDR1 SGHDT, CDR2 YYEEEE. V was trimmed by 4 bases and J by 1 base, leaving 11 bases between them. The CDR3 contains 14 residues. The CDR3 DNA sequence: TGTGCCAGCAGCAGTTGGACAGCGAACACTGAAGCTTTCTTT. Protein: CASSSWTANTEAFF.

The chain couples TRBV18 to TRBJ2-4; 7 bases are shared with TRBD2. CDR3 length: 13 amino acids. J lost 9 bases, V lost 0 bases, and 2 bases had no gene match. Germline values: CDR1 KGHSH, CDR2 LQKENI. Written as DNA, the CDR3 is TGTGCCAGCTCACCACCGGGAGGGACCATTCAGTACTTC. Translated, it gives CASSPPGGTIQYF.

The DNA for the CDR3 is TGTGCCAGCAGCCCCAGCCTCTCCTATAATTCACCCCTCCACTTT. Translation gives CASSPSLSYNSPLHF. This sequence joins TRBV6-5 and TRBJ1-6; D remains unclear. CDR3 size: 15 residues. Germline V gives CDR1 MNHEY, CDR2 SVGAGI. Trimming cost V 6 bases and J 0 bases, with 9 bases left between them.

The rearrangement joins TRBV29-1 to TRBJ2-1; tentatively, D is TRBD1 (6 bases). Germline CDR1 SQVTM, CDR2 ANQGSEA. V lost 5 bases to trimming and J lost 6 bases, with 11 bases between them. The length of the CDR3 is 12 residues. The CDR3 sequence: CSVYRVRNEQFF. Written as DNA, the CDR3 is TGCAGCGTTTACAGGGTCCGCAATGAGCAGTTCTTC.

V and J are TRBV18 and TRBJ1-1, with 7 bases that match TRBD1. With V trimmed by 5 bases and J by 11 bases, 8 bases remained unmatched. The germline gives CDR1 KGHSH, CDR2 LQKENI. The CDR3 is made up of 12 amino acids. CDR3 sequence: CASSSRDSGAFF. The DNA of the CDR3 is TGTGCCAGCTCATCCCGGGACAGCGGGGCTTTCTTT.

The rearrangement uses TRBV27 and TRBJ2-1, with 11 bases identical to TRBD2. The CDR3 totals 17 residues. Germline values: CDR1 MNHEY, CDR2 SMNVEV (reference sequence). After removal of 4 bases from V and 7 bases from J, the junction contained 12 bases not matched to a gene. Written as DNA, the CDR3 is TGTGCCAGCAGTTCACCCCTCCCGGGACTAGCGGCTAATGAGCAGTTCTTC. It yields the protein CASSSPLPGLAANEQFF.

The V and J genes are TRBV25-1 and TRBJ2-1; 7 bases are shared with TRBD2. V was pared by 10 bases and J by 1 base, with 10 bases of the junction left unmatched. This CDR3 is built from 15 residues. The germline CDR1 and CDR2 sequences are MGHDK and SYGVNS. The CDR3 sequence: CATSGGGESYNEQFF. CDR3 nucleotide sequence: TGTGCCACCTCTGGGGGGGGAGAGTCCTACAATGAGCAGTTCTTC.

CDR3 region: CASSEGTVRGTEAFF. The CDR3 DNA follows: TGTGCCAGCAGTGAAGGTACAGTGCGGGGCACTGAAGCTTTCTTT. The chain has TRBV6-1 and TRBJ1-1; no definite D call. The V end was cut by 1 base, the J end by 4 bases, with 13 bases between. Germline-derived CDR1 and CDR2 are MNHNS and SASEGT. The CDR3 covers 15 residues.

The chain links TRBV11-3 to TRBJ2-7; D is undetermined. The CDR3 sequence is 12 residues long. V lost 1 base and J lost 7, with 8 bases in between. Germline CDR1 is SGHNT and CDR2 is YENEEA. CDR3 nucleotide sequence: TGTGCCAGCAGCTTAGGACCTCTAGAGCAGTACTTC. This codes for CASSLGPLEQYF.

The CDR3 loop reads CASSLEEGMYEQFF. For the CDR3, the DNA is TGTGCCAGCAGTTTGGAGGAGGGGATGTATGAGCAGTTCTTC. The chain carries TRBV2 and TRBJ2-1, with D tentatively TRBD2 (6 bases). V was pared by 5 bases and J by 8 bases, with 16 bases between. CDR3 length: 14 residues. Germline loops: CDR1 SNHLY, CDR2 FYNNEI.

CDR3 in amino acids: CASSYSTGSNVLTF. The CDR3 region has the DNA TGTGCCAGCAGTTACTCAACCGGGTCCAACGTCCTGACTTTC. The V gene is TRBV6-5, the J gene TRBJ2-6, with D uncertain. Trimming cost V 0 bases and J 8 bases, with 8 bases left between them. CDR1 is MNHEY, CDR2 SVGAGI, per germline. The CDR3 sequence is 14 residues long.

CDR3 protein: CASSRGQGRIEAFF. The CDR3 coding sequence is TGCGCCAGCAGCCGGGGACAGGGAAGAATTGAAGCTTTCTTT. This chain joins TRBV4-1 and TRBJ1-1; 9 bases are shared with TRBD1. Germline V CDR1 and CDR2: MGHRA, YSYEKL. This CDR3 region has 14 residues. With V trimmed by 4 bases and J by 7 bases, 7 bases remained unmatched.

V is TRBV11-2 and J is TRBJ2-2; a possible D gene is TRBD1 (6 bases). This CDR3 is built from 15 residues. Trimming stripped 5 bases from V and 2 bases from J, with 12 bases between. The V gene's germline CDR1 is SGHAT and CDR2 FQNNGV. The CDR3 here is CASSPGTTNTGELFF. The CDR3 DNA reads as TGTGCCAGCAGCCCTGGGACAACAAACACCGGGGAGCTGTTTTTT.

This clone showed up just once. The CDR3 nucleotides are TGTGCCTGGAGCGCCCCGGGATTACTTCAAGAGACCCAGTACTTC. Its protein is CAWSAPGLLQETQYF. The chain carries TRBV30 and TRBJ2-5, with D maybe TRBD2 (5 bases). V lost 3 bases and J lost 2, with 16 bases in between. Looked up from germline, CDR1 is GTSNPN and CDR2 is SVGIG (reference sequence). The CDR3 length is 15 residues.

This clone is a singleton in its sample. The CDR3 region is CASSLLLAGETQYF. The DNA for the CDR3 is TGCGCCAGCAGCTTGTTACTAGCGGGAGAGACCCAGTACTTC. The chain combines TRBV5-1 with TRBJ2-5; 9 nucleotides match TRBD2. Germline trimming cut 1 base from V and 4 bases from J; bases unmatched to any gene: 2. The germline CDR1 and CDR2 sequences are SGHRS and YFSETQ. This CDR3 region has 14 residues.

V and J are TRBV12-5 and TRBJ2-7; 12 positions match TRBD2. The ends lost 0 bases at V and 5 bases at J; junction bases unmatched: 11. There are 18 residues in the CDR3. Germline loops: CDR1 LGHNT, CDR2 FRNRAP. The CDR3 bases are TGTGCTAGTGGTTTGGTTTCTCTAGCGGGAGGGCCGCAAAACGAGCAGTACTTC. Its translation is CASGLVSLAGGPQNEQYF.

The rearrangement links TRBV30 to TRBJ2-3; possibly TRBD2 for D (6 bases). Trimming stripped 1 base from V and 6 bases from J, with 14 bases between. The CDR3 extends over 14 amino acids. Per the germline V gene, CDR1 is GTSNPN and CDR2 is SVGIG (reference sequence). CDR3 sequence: CAWSDPVGGDTQYF. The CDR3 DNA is TGTGCCTGGAGTGACCCTGTTGGGGGGGATACGCAGTATTTT. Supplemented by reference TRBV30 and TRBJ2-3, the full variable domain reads SQTIHQWPATLVQPVGSPLSLECTVEGTSNPNLYWYRQAAGRGLQLLFYSVGIGQISSEVPQNLSASRPQDRQFILSSKKLLLSDSGFYLCAWSDPVGGDTQYFGPGTRLTVL.

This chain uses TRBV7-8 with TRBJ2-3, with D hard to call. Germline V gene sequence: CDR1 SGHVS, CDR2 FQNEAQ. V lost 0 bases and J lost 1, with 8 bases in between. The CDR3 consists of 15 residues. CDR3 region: CASSLALGGTDTQYF. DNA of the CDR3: TGTGCCAGCAGCTTAGCGCTCGGAGGCACAGATACGCAGTATTTT. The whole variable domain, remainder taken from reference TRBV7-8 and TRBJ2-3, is GAGVSQSPRYKVAKRGQDVALRCDPISGHVSLFWYQQALGQGPEFLTYFQNEAQLDKSGLPSDRFFAERPEGSVSTLKIQRTQQEDSAVYLCASSLALGGTDTQYFGPGTRLTVL.